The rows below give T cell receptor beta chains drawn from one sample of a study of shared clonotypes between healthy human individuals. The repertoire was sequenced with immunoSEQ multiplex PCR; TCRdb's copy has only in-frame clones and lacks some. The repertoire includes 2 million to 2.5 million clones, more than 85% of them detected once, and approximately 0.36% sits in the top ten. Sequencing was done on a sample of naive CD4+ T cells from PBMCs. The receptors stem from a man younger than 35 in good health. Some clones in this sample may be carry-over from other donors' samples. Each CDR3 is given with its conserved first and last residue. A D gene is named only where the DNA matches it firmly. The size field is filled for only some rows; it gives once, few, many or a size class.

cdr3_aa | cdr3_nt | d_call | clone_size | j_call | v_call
CAWSGGWDRAIQQYF | TGTGCCTGGAGCGGGGGGTGGGACAGGGCCATCCAGCAGTACTTC | TRBD1 | . | TRBJ2-7 | TRBV30
CASRKESGISYNEQFF | TGTGCCAGCAGGAAGGAGAGCGGGATCAGCTACAATGAGCAGTTCTTC | TRBD2 | once | TRBJ2-1 | TRBV11-1
CASSLLSGGETQYF | TGTGCCAGCAGCTTATTAAGCGGGGGAGAGACCCAGTACTTC | TRBD2 | . | TRBJ2-5 | TRBV7-2
CASSQEGIGAEQYF | TGCGCCAGCAGCCAAGAAGGGATCGGGGCCGAGCAGTACTTC | . | . | TRBJ2-7 | TRBV4-1
CASSTAGTSGRAHLYEQYF | TGTGCCAGCAGTACCGCCGGGACTAGCGGGAGGGCCCACCTCTACGAGCAGTACTTC | TRBD2 | . | TRBJ2-7 | TRBV28
CSVVGTPSSYNEQFF | TGCAGCGTTGTTGGGACTCCTAGCTCCTACAATGAGCAGTTCTTC | . | . | TRBJ2-1 | TRBV29-1
CASSQPDRRYNSPLHF | TGCGCCAGCAGCCAGCCTGACAGGCGTTATAATTCACCCCTCCACTTT | . | . | TRBJ1-6 | TRBV4-1
CASSRDRGYGYTF | TGTGCCAGCAGTCGGGACAGGGGCTATGGCTACACCTTC | TRBD1 | . | TRBJ1-2 | TRBV6-5
CASTHLGTAGSGEQYF | TGTGCCAGCACCCACCTAGGGACAGCGGGGTCCGGGGAGCAGTACTTC | . | . | TRBJ2-7 | TRBV11-2
CASSQDLRDNYGYTF | TGTGCCAGCAGCCAAGATCTCCGGGACAACTATGGCTACACCTTC | . | . | TRBJ1-2 | TRBV14
CASSRTGGPYEQYF | TGTGCCAGCAGCAGGACAGGGGGCCCCTACGAGCAGTACTTC | TRBD1 | . | TRBJ2-7 | TRBV6-6
CASSYFGGANTGELFF | TGTGCCAGCAGTTACTTCGGCGGAGCGAACACCGGGGAGCTGTTTTTT | . | . | TRBJ2-2 | TRBV6-5
CASSRTGVNGYTF | TGTGCCAGCAGTCGGACAGGGGTCAATGGCTACACCTTC | TRBD1 | . | TRBJ1-2 | TRBV2
CSVEDGRGKNEKLFF | TGCAGCGTTGAAGACGGCAGGGGAAAAAATGAAAAACTGTTTTTT | . | . | TRBJ1-4 | TRBV29-1
CASSLKRDYAYNEQFF | TGTGCCAGCAGCCTCAAGCGGGACTACGCCTACAATGAGCAGTTCTTC | TRBD2 | . | TRBJ2-1 | TRBV7-6
CATSVRQGASSGANVLTF | TGTGCCACCAGCGTTCGACAGGGGGCAAGCTCTGGGGCCAACGTCCTGACTTTC | TRBD1 | . | TRBJ2-6 | TRBV15
CASSGDGTPYGYTF | TGTGCCAGCAGTGGTGACGGGACACCCTATGGCTACACCTTC | . | few | TRBJ1-2 | TRBV2
CASSLTSVDTQYF | TGTGCCAGCAGTCTTACCTCCGTGGATACGCAGTATTTT | . | . | TRBJ2-3 | TRBV6-5
CASSLDRASNTEAFF | TGCGCCAGCAGCTTGGACAGGGCCTCGAACACTGAAGCTTTCTTT | . | . | TRBJ1-1 | TRBV5-1
CASSFSGSGWETQYF | TGTGCCAGCAGTTTTAGCGGGAGTGGTTGGGAGACCCAGTACTTC | TRBD2 | . | TRBJ2-5 | TRBV6-1
CASSILRVANYGYTF | TGTGCCAGCAGTATATTAAGGGTAGCTAACTATGGCTACACCTTC | . | . | TRBJ1-2 | TRBV28
CASRGSGELFF | TGTGCCAGCAGGGGAAGCGGGGAGCTGTTTTTT | . | . | TRBJ2-2 | TRBV11-3
CASSLQGQTRTDTQYF | TGTGCCAGCAGCTTACAGGGACAGACGCGCACAGATACGCAGTATTTT | TRBD1 | . | TRBJ2-3 | TRBV7-2
CASSLTGRLYNEQFF | TGTGCCAGCAGTTTAACAGGTCGACTTTACAATGAGCAGTTCTTC | . | . | TRBJ2-1 | TRBV28
CATRRGPTYNEQFF | TGTGCCACCAGGAGGGGGCCGACCTACAATGAGCAGTTCTTC | . | . | TRBJ2-1 | TRBV28
CASSQGQVGTEAFF | TGTGCCAGCTCACAGGGGCAGGTGGGCACTGAAGCTTTCTTT | . | . | TRBJ1-1 | TRBV18
CASSNRDSPRETQYF | TGTGCCAGCAGTAACCGGGACTCGCCACGGGAGACCCAGTACTTC | . | . | TRBJ2-5 | TRBV6-1
CASSQDLGRAEAFF | TGTGCCAGCAGCCAAGATCTGGGAAGAGCTGAAGCTTTCTTT | . | . | TRBJ1-1 | TRBV14
CASSQKSTGAVGGANVLTF | TGCGCCAGCAGCCAAAAGTCGACAGGGGCGGTGGGTGGGGCCAACGTCCTGACTTTC | TRBD1 | . | TRBJ2-6 | TRBV4-1
CAISDPTQGSNQPQHF | TGTGCCATCAGTGACCCCACCCAGGGTAGCAATCAGCCCCAGCATTTT | . | . | TRBJ1-5 | TRBV10-3
CASSFGVGSNQPQHF | TGTGCCAGCAGCTTTGGGGTGGGTAGCAATCAGCCCCAGCATTTT | . | . | TRBJ1-5 | TRBV7-8
CASSSGQGYEQYF | TGTGCCAGCAGCTCGGGACAGGGGTACGAGCAGTACTTC | TRBD1 | . | TRBJ2-7 | TRBV5-4
CASSKLDSTYEQYF | TGTGCCAGCAGTAAACTAGACAGCACCTACGAGCAGTACTTC | . | . | TRBJ2-7 | TRBV5-8
CASSLLGQPEQYF | TGTGCCAGCAGCTTACTGGGCCAGCCAGAGCAGTACTTC | . | . | TRBJ2-7 | TRBV7-8
CASSPSKYSYEQYF | TGTGCCAGTAGCCCCTCAAAGTACTCCTACGAGCAGTACTTC | . | . | TRBJ2-7 | TRBV19
CASGTWGSEQFF | TGTGCCAGCGGTACCTGGGGCAGTGAGCAGTTCTTC | . | once | TRBJ2-1 | TRBV6-1
CASSQEQGTYEQYF | TGCGCCAGCAGCCAAGAACAGGGGACCTACGAGCAGTACTTC | TRBD1 | once | TRBJ2-7 | TRBV4-3
CASSFQRLAQETQYF | TGTGCCAGCAGCTTCCAGAGACTAGCGCAAGAGACCCAGTACTTC | TRBD2 | . | TRBJ2-5 | TRBV5-5
CSARDRLGAFF | TGCAGTGCTAGAGATCGATTGGGAGCTTTCTTT | . | . | TRBJ1-1 | TRBV20-1
CASTRSGGIEAFF | TGCGCCAGCACCCGCTCCGGGGGCATCGAAGCTTTCTTT | . | . | TRBJ1-1 | TRBV5-1
CASSLNHRVDIQYF | TGTGCCAGCAGTCTAAACCACAGGGTAGACATTCAGTACTTC | . | few | TRBJ2-4 | TRBV6-5
CASSVQGARGEKLFF | TGTGCCAGCAGCGTACAGGGGGCGCGGGGTGAAAAACTGTTTTTT | TRBD1 | . | TRBJ1-4 | TRBV27
CASSFYRQGLRPNTQYF | TGTGCCAGCAGTTTCTACCGACAGGGACTTCGCCCCAATACGCAGTATTTT | . | once | TRBJ2-3 | TRBV28
CATRTRTGELFF | TGTGCCACCCGCACTAGGACCGGGGAGCTGTTTTTT | . | . | TRBJ2-2 | TRBV19
CASSYFWGGLDGYTF | TGCGCCAGCAGCTATTTCTGGGGAGGGTTGGATGGCTACACCTTC | . | few | TRBJ1-2 | TRBV5-1
CASSQGGSTDTQYF | TGTGCCAGCAGCCAAGGGGGTAGCACAGATACGCAGTATTTT | . | . | TRBJ2-3 | TRBV11-3